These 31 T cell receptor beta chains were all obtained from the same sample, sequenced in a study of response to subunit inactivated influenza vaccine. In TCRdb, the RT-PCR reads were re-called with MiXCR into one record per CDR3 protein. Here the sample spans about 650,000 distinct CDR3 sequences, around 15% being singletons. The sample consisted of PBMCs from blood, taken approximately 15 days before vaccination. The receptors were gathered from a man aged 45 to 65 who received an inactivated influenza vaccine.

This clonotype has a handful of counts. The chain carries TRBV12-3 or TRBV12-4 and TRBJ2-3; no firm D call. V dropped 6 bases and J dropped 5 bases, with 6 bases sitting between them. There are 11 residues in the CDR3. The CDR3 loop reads CASRLRDTQYF. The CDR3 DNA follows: TGTGCCAGCAGACTAAGAGATACGCAGTATTTT.

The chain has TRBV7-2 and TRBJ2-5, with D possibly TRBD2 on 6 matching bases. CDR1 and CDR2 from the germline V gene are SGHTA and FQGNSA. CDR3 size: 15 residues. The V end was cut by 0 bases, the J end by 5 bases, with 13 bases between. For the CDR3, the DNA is TGTGCCAGCAGCTTAGCGGGACTCCCACCGGAGACCCAGTACTTC. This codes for CASSLAGLPPETQYF.

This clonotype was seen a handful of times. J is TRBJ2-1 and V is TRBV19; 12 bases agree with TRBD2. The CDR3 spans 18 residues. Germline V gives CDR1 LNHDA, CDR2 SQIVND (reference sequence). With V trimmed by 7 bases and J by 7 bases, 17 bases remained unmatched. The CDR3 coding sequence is TGTGCCAGTACTACGTGGCTAGCGGGAGGGGACACATCGAATGAGCAGTTCTTC. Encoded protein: CASTTWLAGGDTSNEQFF.

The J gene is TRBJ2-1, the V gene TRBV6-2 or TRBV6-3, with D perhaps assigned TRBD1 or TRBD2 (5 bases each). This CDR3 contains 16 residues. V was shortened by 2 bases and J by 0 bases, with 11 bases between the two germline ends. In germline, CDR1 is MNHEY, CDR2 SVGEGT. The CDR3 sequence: CASSYGTFPSYNEQFF. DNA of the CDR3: TGTGCCAGCAGTTACGGGACCTTCCCCTCCTACAATGAGCAGTTCTTC.

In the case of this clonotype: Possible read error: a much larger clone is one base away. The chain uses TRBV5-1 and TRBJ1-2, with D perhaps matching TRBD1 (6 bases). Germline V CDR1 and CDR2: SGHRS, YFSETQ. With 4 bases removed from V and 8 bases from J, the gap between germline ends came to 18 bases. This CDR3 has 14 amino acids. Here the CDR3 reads CASSQLSRTEGYTF. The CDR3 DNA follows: TGCGCCAGCAGCCAATTGTCCAGGACAGAGGGCTACACCTTC.

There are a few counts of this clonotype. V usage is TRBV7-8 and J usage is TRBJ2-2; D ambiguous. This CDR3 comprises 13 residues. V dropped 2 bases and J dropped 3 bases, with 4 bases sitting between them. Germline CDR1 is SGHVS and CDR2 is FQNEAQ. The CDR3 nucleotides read TGTGCCAGCAGCTTACACGACACCGGGGAGCTGTTTTTT. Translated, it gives CASSLHDTGELFF.

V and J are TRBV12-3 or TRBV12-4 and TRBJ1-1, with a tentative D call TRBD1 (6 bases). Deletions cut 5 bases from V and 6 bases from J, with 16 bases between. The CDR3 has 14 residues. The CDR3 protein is CASSPGQLLPEAFF. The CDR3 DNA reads TGTGCCAGCAGTCCAGGACAGCTACTCCCTGAAGCTTTCTTT.

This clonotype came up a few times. The CDR3 spells CASSLLSGTYEQYF. In nucleotides, the CDR3 is TGTGCCAGCAGTTTACTTTCAGGTACCTACGAGCAGTACTTC. This chain uses TRBV27 with TRBJ2-7; D is unclear. The V gene's germline CDR1 is MNHEY and CDR2 SMNVEV (reference sequence). This CDR3 is built from 14 residues. Trimming pared 2 bases from V and 2 bases from J, leaving 10 bases between.

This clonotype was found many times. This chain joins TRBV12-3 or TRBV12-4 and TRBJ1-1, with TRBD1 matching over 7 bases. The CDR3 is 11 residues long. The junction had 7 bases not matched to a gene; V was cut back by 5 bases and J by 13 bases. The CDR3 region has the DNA TGTGCCAGCAGTATAGGACAGGAGGGTTTCTTT. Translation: CASSIGQEGFF.

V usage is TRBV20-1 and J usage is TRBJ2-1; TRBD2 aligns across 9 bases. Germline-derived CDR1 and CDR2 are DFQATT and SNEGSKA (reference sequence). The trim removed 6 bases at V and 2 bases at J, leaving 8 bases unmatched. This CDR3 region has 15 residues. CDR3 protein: CSAPNGGRAYNEQFF. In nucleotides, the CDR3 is TGCAGTGCCCCGAACGGCGGGAGGGCCTACAATGAGCAGTTCTTC.

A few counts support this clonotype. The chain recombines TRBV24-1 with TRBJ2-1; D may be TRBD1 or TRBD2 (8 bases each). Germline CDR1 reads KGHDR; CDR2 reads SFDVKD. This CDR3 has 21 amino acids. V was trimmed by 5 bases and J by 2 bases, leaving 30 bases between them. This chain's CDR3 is CATSVSQGGAGAGKAYNEQFF. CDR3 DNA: TGTGCCACCAGTGTATCACAGGGGGGAGCGGGAGCCGGTAAAGCCTACAATGAGCAGTTCTTC.

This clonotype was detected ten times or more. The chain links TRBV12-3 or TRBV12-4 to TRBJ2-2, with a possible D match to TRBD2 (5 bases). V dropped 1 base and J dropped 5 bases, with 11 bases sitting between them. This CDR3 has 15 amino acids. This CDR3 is CASSLGGFPTGELFF. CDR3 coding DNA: TGTGCCAGCAGTTTAGGAGGGTTCCCAACCGGGGAGCTGTTTTTT.

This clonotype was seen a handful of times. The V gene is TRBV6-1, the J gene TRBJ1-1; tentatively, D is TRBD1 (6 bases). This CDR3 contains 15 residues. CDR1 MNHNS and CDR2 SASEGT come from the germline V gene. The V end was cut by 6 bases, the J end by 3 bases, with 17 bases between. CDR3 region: CASRPTRDTYTEAFF. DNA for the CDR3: TGTGCCAGCAGGCCTACCAGGGACACTTACACTGAAGCTTTCTTT.

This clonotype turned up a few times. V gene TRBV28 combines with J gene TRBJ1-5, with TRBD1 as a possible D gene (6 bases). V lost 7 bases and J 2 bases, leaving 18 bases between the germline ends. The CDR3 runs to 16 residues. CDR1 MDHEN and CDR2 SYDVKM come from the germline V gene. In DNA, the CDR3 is TGTGCCAGCACCCCAGGGGTACGGGGAGGCAATCAGCCCCAGCATTTT. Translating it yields CASTPGVRGGNQPQHF.

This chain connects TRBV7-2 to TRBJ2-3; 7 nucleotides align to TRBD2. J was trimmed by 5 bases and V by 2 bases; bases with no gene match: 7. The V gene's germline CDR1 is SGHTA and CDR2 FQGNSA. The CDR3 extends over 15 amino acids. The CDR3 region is CASSLRREFGDTQYF. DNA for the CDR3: TGTGCCAGCAGCTTAAGGCGGGAGTTTGGAGATACGCAGTATTTT.

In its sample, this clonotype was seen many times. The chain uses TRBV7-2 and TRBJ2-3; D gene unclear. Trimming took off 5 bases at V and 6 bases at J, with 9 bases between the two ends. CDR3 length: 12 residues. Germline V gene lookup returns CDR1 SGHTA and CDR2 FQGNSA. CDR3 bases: TGTGCCAGCAGCAACGGGCGGGATACGCAGTATTTT. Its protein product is CASSNGRDTQYF.

The CDR3, as DNA: TGTGCCAGCACCCGGACTAGCGGGCACCTAGGGGAGCTGTTTTTT. Amino acid sequence: CASTRTSGHLGELFF. The J gene is TRBJ2-2, the V gene TRBV6-1; 11 bases map to TRBD2. After removal of 7 bases from V and 8 bases from J, the junction contained 9 bases not matched to a gene. The length of the CDR3 is 15 residues. CDR1 is MNHNS and CDR2 is SASEGT in the germline V gene.

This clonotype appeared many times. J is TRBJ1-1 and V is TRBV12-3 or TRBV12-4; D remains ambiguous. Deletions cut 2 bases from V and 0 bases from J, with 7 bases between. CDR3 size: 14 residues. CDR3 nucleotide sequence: TGTGCCAGCAGTTTAATGGTAGTGAACACTGAAGCTTTCTTT. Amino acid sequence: CASSLMVVNTEAFF.

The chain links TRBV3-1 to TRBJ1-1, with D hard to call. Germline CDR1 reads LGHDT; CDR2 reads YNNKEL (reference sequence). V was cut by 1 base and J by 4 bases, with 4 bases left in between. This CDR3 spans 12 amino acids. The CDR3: CASSQASTEAFF. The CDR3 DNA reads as TGTGCCAGCAGCCAAGCATCCACTGAAGCTTTCTTT. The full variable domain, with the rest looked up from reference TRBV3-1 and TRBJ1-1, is DTAVSQTPKYLVTQMGNDKSIKCEQNLGHDTMYWYKQDSKKFLKIMFSYNNKELIINETVPNRFSPKSPDKAHLNLHINSLELGDSAVYFCASSQASTEAFFGQGTRLTVV.

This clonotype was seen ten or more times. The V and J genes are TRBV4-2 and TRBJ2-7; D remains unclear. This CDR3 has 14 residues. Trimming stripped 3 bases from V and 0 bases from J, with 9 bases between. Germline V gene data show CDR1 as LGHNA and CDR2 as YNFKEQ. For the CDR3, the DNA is TGTGCCAGCAGCCAGGTGTCGGTCTCCTACGAGCAGTACTTC. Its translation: CASSQVSVSYEQYF.

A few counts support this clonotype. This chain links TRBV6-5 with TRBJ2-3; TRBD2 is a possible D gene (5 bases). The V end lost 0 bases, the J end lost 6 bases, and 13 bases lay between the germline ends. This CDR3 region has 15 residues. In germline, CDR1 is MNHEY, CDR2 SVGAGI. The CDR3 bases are TGTGCCAGCAGTTACTCTCCCCAGGAGGTTGATACGCAGTATTTT. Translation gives CASSYSPQEVDTQYF.

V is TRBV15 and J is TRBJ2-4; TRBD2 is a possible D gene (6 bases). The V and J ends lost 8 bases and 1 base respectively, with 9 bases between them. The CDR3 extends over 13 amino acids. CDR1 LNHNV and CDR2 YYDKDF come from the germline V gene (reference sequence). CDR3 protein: CATGGYAKNIQYF. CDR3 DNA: TGTGCCACCGGGGGGTATGCCAAAAACATTCAGTACTTC.

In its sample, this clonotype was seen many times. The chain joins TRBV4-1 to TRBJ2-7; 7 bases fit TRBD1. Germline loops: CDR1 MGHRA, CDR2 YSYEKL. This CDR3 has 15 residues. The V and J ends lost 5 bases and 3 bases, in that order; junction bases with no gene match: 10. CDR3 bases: TGCGCCAGCAGCTCTTCACCGACAGGGTTCTACGAGCAGTACTTC. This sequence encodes CASSSSPTGFYEQYF.

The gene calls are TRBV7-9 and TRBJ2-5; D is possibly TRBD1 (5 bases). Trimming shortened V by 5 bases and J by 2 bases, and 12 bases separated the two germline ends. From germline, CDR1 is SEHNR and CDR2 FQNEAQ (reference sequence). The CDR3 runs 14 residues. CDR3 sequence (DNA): TGTGCCAGCAGCGGACACGACAGACAAGAGACCCAGTACTTC. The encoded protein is CASSGHDRQETQYF.

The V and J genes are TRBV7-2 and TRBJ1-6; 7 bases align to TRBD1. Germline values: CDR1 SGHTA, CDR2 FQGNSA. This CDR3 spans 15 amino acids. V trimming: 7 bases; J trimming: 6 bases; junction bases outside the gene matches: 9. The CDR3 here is CASNNAGGSNSPLHF. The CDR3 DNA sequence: TGTGCCAGCAACAACGCAGGGGGGAGTAATTCACCCCTCCACTTT.

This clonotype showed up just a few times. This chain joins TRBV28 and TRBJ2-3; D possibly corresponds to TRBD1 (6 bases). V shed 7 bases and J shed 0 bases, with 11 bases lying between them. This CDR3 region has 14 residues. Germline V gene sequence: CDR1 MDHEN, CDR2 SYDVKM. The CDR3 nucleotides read TGTGCCAGCAAGACAGGAACTAGCACAGATACGCAGTATTTT. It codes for CASKTGTSTDTQYF.

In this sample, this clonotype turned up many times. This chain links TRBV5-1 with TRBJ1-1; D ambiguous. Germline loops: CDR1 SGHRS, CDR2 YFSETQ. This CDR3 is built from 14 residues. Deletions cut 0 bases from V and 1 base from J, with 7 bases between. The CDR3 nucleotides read TGCGCCAGCAGCTTGGCAACTAGGAACACTGAAGCTTTCTTT. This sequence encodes CASSLATRNTEAFF.

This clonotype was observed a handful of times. CDR3 sequence (DNA): TGTGCCAGCTCAACGCCGCCCCTTACTGAGCAGTTCTTC. Translating gives CASSTPPLTEQFF. J is TRBJ2-1 and V is TRBV18; D not certain. Per germline, CDR1 KGHSH and CDR2 LQKENI. Between the trimmed V and J ends, which lost 5 bases and 9 bases, there was a span of 14 bases. The CDR3 covers 13 residues.

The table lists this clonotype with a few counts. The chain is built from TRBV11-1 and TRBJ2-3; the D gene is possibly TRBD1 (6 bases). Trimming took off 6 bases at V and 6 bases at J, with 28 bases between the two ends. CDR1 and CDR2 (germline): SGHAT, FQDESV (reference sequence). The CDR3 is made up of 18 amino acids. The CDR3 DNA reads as TGTGCCAGCAGTACAGCCTCCACTTTGAGGGGGATTGGTGATACGCAGTATTTT. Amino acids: CASSTASTLRGIGDTQYF.

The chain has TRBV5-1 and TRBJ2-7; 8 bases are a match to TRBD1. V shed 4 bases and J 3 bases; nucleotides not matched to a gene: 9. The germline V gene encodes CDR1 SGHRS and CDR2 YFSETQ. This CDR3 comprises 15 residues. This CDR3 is CASSLLPTGDYEQYF. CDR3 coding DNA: TGCGCCAGCAGCCTCCTTCCGACAGGGGACTACGAGCAGTACTTC.

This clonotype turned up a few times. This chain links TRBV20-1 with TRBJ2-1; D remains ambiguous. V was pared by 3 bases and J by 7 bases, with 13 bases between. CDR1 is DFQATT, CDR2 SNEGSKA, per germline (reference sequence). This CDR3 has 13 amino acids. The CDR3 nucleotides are TGCAGTGCTAGTCAGCATTTGGGAAATGAGCAGTTCTTC. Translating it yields CSASQHLGNEQFF.